This T cell receptor beta chain was retrieved from a study of identifying expanded T cells in peripheral blood. For this clone: Its specificity is not known.

Trimming cost V 3 bases and J 3 bases, with 6 bases left between them. Germline-derived CDR1 and CDR2 are SGHAT and FQDESV (reference sequence). There are 13 residues in the CDR3. Sequencing used immunoSEQ multiplex PCR; TCRdb keeps in-frame clones, though not all of them. The sample lists 90,000 to 95,000 clones; 88% were seen once. Collection occurred without any documented infections or immune events in donors. Study-level findings and limits: Across healthy donors, higher total template counts meant significantly greater approximately 2-week count variance. About 1.2 clones differed between technical replicates, versus 16.4 and 19 over time.

V and J are TRBV11-1 and TRBJ1-3; D uncertain. This sequence was found in a person aged 18 to 70 in good health. The material sequenced was blood. The CDR3 loop reads CASSLTIGNTIYF. The CDR3 DNA is TGTGCCAGCAGCTTGACAATTGGAAACACCATATATTTT. Full variable domain (rest looked up from reference TRBV11-1 and TRBJ1-3): EAEVAQSPRYKITEKSQAVAFWCDPISGHATLYWYRQILGQGPELLVQFQDESVVDDSQLPKDRFSAERLKGVDSTLKIQPAELGDSAMYLCASSLTIGNTIYFGEGSWLTVV.